One T cell receptor beta chain is described in this entry. No cognate antigen has been identified for it. Base quality data are lacking; no much larger clone is found one base away. Collaborating institutions collected whole blood in K2EDTA tubes following their own protocols. Collaborator samples were shipped for TCRbeta analysis as frozen whole blood, isolated PBMCs, or DNA extracted from either sample type. Germline trimming: 5 bases from V, 2 bases from J; junction bases outside gene matches: 6. Including the terminal cysteine and phenylalanine, the CDR3 comprises 15 residues. Of all the DNA, just the CDR3 is kept, 45 bases in frame from base 1. Taken from the germline V gene, the CDR1 and CDR2 loops are SGHTA and FQGNSA. This specimen comes from a study of blood T cell repertoires in COVID-19 (dated by TCRdb to about 2020). Regarding the research as a whole: Samples from collaborators originated in the United States, Italy and Spain and spanned both the acute and convalescent phases of COVID-19. The prospective study material was composed of cDNA or gDNA derived from T cells, B-cell-depleted T cells, or PBMCs. Subjects who had been exposed to COVID-19, were actively infected with it, or had recovered from it provided the deeply sampled blood TCRbeta repertoires that made up the dataset. A freely available public database, intended as a resource for researchers studying the immune response to SARS-CoV-2, is where the repertoires were released. Samples were obtained from the ongoing ImmuneRACE study (first 160 participants) and from 1,254 subjects provided by 6 global collaborators. A de-identified subject ID, COVID-19 status, age in years and sex were almost always included in the sample metadata. HLA class I and class II types, where available, came from metadata supplied by the sample provider rather than from assay-based typing. Results and caveats for the whole study, not just this receptor: The amount of clinical and demographic metadata varied by source and participant and was provided uncurated.

TCRbeta CDR3 regions were amplified from genomic DNA using the immunoSEQ Assay, a bias-controlled multiplex PCR. In the source study's methods: Within the assay, amplification of reference gene primers was used to estimate how many nucleated cells each sample contained. Sequence reads were collapsed and filtered to measure the absolute abundance of every unique TCRbeta CDR3 rearrangement. Productive Simpson clonality was computed per sample as the square root of Simpson's diversity index over productive rearrangements. The clones in this table, taken by TCRdb from immuneACCESS, are in-frame only. Not every clone is retained; where verified, under half of the shortfall comes from an unresolved V gene, and the cause of the rest is unknown. That table supplies the V and J calls and clone size; D and trimming were determined from the DNA. Present in this sample are over 65,000 clones, approximately 79% of which were seen just once. The ten top clones hold around 16% of the sample.

The sequence joins TRBV7-2 to TRBJ2-5; TRBD1 agrees with 9 junctional bases. The sample was peripheral blood. The TCR originated in a man at least 80 years old with active COVID-19. CDR3 protein: CASSDGTGRQETQYF. Here is the DNA: TGTGCCAGCAGCGACGGGACAGGGAGACAAGAGACCCAGTACTTC.